This T cell receptor (beta chain) was retrieved from a study of OX40 agonist ivuxolimab in advanced cancers. Study-level information: Every 2 weeks, patients received ivuxolimab intravenously, dosed at 0.01 to 10 mg/kg. Participants averaged roughly 57 years of age (range about 23 to 90) and were around 80% male.

Sequencing used immunoSEQ multiplex PCR; TCRdb keeps in-frame clones, though not all of them. Among 78,000 or so clones listed, roughly 92% were seen once. Peripheral blood came from all dose cohorts at three timepoints. The material was CD4+ or CD8+ T cells sorted from blood, obtained in a trial of the OX40 agonist ivuxolimab. This TCR derives from an adult with an advanced solid tumor such as melanoma, head and neck, liver or kidney cancer.

CDR3 coding DNA: TGCGCCAGCAGCCGAACACAGGGAGATCAGCCCCAGCATTTT. Its protein is CASSRTQGDQPQHF. This chain uses TRBV5-1 with TRBJ1-5, with D perhaps matching TRBD1 (6 bases). CDR3 size: 14 residues. The V and J ends lost 4 bases and 5 bases respectively, with 13 bases between them. Germline CDR1 reads SGHRS; CDR2 reads YFSETQ.